A single sample gave rise to the 2 T cell receptor beta chains below, sequenced in a study of blood T cell repertoires in COVID-19 (dated by TCRdb to the early 2020s). The library was built by means of the immunoSEQ multiplex PCR assay. The clones in this table, taken by TCRdb from immuneACCESS, are in-frame only. Not every clone is retained; where verified, under half of the shortfall comes from an unresolved V gene, and the cause of the rest is unknown. The sample table contains 300,000 to 450,000 clones; only one count was recorded for around 87% of them. The leading ten clones occupy roughly 1.4% of the sample. Sequences were obtained from PBMCs or T cells enriched from blood (not recorded which). The origin of the receptors is a man between 25 and 39 years old who had recovered from COVID-19.

The V call is TRBV12-3 or TRBV12-4, the J call TRBJ2-3; perhaps TRBD2 as D (5 bases). The CDR3 extends over 13 amino acids. The V and J ends lost 3 bases and 1 base respectively, with 5 bases between them. CDR3 sequence reads: CASSFGGTDTQYF. CDR3 DNA sequence: TGTGCCAGCAGTTTCGGGGGCACAGATACGCAGTATTTT.

The chain is built from TRBV27 and TRBJ1-5, with D tentatively TRBD1 (5 bases). This CDR3 has 17 amino acids. Deletions cut 5 bases from V and 9 bases from J, with 26 bases between. From germline, CDR1 is MNHEY and CDR2 SMNVEV (reference sequence). This CDR3 is CASSHNSGDLLISPQHF. The CDR3 nucleotides read TGTGCCAGCAGTCACAACTCGGGGGACTTATTAATCTCGCCCCAGCATTTT.